This entry describes one TCR beta chain. The antigen this receptor binds is unknown. The junction and the germline gene differ at one end; a read error may be behind it. This CDR3 is also generated by other DNA sequences in the sample. CDR1 and CDR2, per the germline V gene, are SGDLS and YYNGEE. The CDR3 covers 13 residues, taking in both the cysteine and the phenylalanine. Only the CDR3 region is kept as DNA, spanning 39 bases read in frame from base 1. The data are from a study of vaccination effects on CD4 cells after COVID-19 (dated 2022 in TCRdb). Regarding the study in general: Each participant got two doses of an mRNA SARS-CoV-2 vaccine, either BNT162b2 or mRNA-1273. The study compared SARS-CoV-2 spike-specific CD4+ TCR repertoires before and after mRNA vaccination in COVID-19 convalescent patients and infection-naive vaccine recipients. A total of approximately 9 COVID-19 convalescent patients and a handful of SARS-CoV-2-naive healthy vaccine recipients were included in the full study. Cultures from other donors in the study were sequenced using the Oncomine TCR Beta short-read assay on an Illumina iSeq 100. On the study overall, not on this receptor specifically: At late post-vaccination timepoints, both infection-induced and vaccine-induced clones showed marked clonal contraction, consistent with waning T cell responses. The study was limited by a small number of convalescent patients and lacked early post-infection timepoints. In healthy vaccine recipients, vaccine-induced clones were almost all SARS-CoV-2 mono-reactive, with only 1 of 255 being cross-reactive with common cold coronaviruses.

Libraries were prepared through the immunoSEQ multiplex PCR assay. TCR beta CDR3 sequencing was performed on DNA from the cultured, isolated CD4+ T cells. Concerning the study's data processing: Non-productive TCR sequences were discarded, and reads were trimmed to the CDR3 region, with only CDR3s of 7 or more amino acids retained. Antigen-specific clonotypes were identified with the MANAFEST web app by comparing expansion in peptide wells against reference cultures. To count as positive, a clone had to show expansion at FDR<0.05 compared with the reference and with all other wells, an odds ratio above 5, and a frequency above 0.1% in two replicate wells. A clonotype was called cross-reactive if it was significantly expanded both in SARS-CoV-2 spike wells and in at least one common cold coronavirus spike condition. Levenshtein distance calculated with the stringdist R package was used to assess CDR3 similarity, and unrooted trees were constructed with ape in R 3.6.1. As stored in TCRdb, this immuneACCESS dataset retains in-frame rearrangements with V and J assigned. A fraction of the clones does not appear; measured against another copy, unresolved V genes explain less than half of the discrepancy, and the remainder lacks a known reason. V, J and clone size are those of that table, while D and trimming were read from the DNA. The sample profile shows 35,000 to 50,000 clones; 77% of them were found once. The ten largest clones take up 2.5% to 3% of the sample.

To identify antigen-specific CD4+ T cell clonotypes by their expansion, the ViraFEST assay first stimulated PBMC with viral peptide pools and then applied TCR sequencing. After 10 to 11 days of culture, CD4+ T cells were isolated with the EasySep CD4+ T cell isolation kit. The absence of prior SARS-CoV-2 infection in healthy vaccine recipients was confirmed by negative nucleocapsid antibodies before and after vaccination. A few million PBMC per well were cultured with approximately 10 ug/ml peptides in IMDM containing around 5.3% human AB serum, roughly 10 IU/ml IL-2 and gentamicin. Half of the culture medium was replaced with fresh IL-2-containing medium on days 3 and 7. Unless noted otherwise, every peptide stimulation condition was cultured in triplicate wells. PBMC were separated from whole blood using Ficoll-Paque Plus gradient centrifugation and were then either cryopreserved at -140C or used fresh. The overlapping peptide pools covered the spike proteins of SARS-CoV-2 as well as those of the common cold coronaviruses HCoV-NL63, HCoV-OC43 and HCoV-229E. The QIAamp micro DNA kit was used to extract genomic DNA from the cultured CD4+ T cells.

The sequencing here drew on CD4+ T cells from PBMCs cultured with HCoV-NL63 spike peptides, taken before COVID-19 vaccination. What the cell subset or site label conveys for this sample: HCoV-NL63 spike overlapping peptide pool stimulation. This receptor was identified in a human donor who received a COVID-19 vaccine. This chain is built from TRBV9 and TRBJ2-2, with TRBD2 identical over 7 junction bases. The sequenced DNA is TGTGCCAGTAGCGTAGCGGGCAACGGGGAGCTGTTTTTT. Its amino acids are CASSVAGNGELFF.